One sample yielded the 5 T cell receptor beta chains listed below, sequenced in a study of tumor-infiltrating lymphocytes in primary liver carcinoma (TCRdb year 2017). Without any cell sorting, total RNA and DNA were co-extracted from about 21-30 mg of bulk tissue using the AllPrep DNA/RNA mini kit. Sequencing took place on an Illumina HiSeq 2500. A constant-region primer and ProtoScript II reverse transcriptase were used to reverse-transcribe TCRbeta-specific cDNA from about 530 ng total RNA. TCRbeta libraries were built with three nested multiplex PCR rounds, a slightly modified ARM-PCR procedure. Each of the first two PCR rounds ran for 10 cycles and used multiplex TRBV1-TRBV30 forward primers together with a Cbeta reverse primer. TCRdb itself trimmed the public reads at Q25 with fastp, ran MiXCR and retained productive beta chains. Identical CDR3 protein sequences are pooled into one entry, listed with their most common genes and DNA. Recorded for this sample are roughly 32,000 distinct CDR3 sequences; just under 75% of them occurred a single time. Approximately 15% of the sample is in the top ten clones.

The sample consisted of liver tumor tissue from sampling region 4. The cell subset or site label of this sample denotes: tumor region T4, right-lateral pole. The receptors originated from a man in his forties with primary liver carcinoma and hepatitis B virus infection.

This clonotype was found many times. The rearrangement joins TRBV20-1 to TRBJ2-5; 8 bases are a match to TRBD1. The ends lost 3 bases at V and 2 bases at J; junction bases unmatched: 5. CDR1 and CDR2 from the germline V gene are DFQATT and SNEGSKA (reference sequence). The CDR3 has 14 residues. As DNA, the CDR3 is TGCAGTGCTAGCCCCAGGGGGCGGCAAGAGACCCAGTACTTC. Translation gives CSASPRGRQETQYF.

Comments on this clonotype: This may be a read error: a much more frequent sequence differs by one nucleotide. The gene calls are TRBV20-1 and TRBJ2-1; the D gene is possibly TRBD2 (5 bases). The CDR3 extends over 14 amino acids. CDR1 DFQATT and CDR2 SNEGSKA come from the germline V gene (reference sequence). CDR3 coding DNA: TGCAGTGCTGGAGAGGGTGGTTGGATCTATGAGCAGTTCTTC. The encoded protein is CSAGEGGWIYEQFF.

The chain links TRBV7-9 to TRBJ2-2; D not resolved. This CDR3 has 15 amino acids. Trimming stripped 5 bases from V and 5 bases from J, with 15 bases between. The germline gives CDR1 SEHNR, CDR2 FQNEAQ (reference sequence). CDR3 protein: CASSPGQMNTGELFF. The CDR3 DNA follows: TGTGCCAGCAGCCCCGGGCAGATGAATACCGGGGAGCTGTTTTTT. Supplemented by reference TRBV7-9 and TRBJ2-2, the full variable domain reads DTGVSQNPRHKITKRGQNVTFRCDPISEHNRLYWYRQTLGQGPEFLTYFQNEAQLEKSRLLSDRFSAERPKGSFSTLEIQRTEQGDSAMYLCASSPGQMNTGELFFGEGSRLTVL.

For this clonotype: The CDR3 ends on some other residue instead of the conserved phenylalanine or tryptophan, so this is likely a read error. The rearrangement links TRBV11-1 to TRBJ2-7, with a weak D call TRBD2 (6 bases). Germline CDR1 and CDR2: SGHAT and FQDESV (reference sequence). The CDR3 totals 15 residues. The CDR3 region has the DNA TGTGCCAGCAACTTAACGGGAGCCGGAGAATACGAGCAGTACCTC. Its protein is CASNLTGAGEYEQYL.

The sample holds many counts of this clonotype. One end of the junction does not line up with germline, which may come from a read error. V usage is TRBV29-1 and J usage is TRBJ2-5; D may be TRBD1 (6 bases). The CDR3 covers 12 residues. Germline lookup yields CDR1 SQVTM and CDR2 ANQGSEA. In nucleotides, the CDR3 is TGCAGCGGCATGGACAGTGGAGAGGCCCAGTACTTC. Translation gives CSGMDSGEAQYF. The full variable domain, in which reference TRBV29-1 and TRBJ2-5 provide the parts outside the CDR3, is SAVISQKPSRDICQRGTSLTIQCQVDSQVTMMFWYRQQPGQSLTLIATANQGSEATYESGFVIDKFPISRPNLTFSTLTVSNMSPEDSSIYLCSGMDSGEAQYFGPGTRLLVL.